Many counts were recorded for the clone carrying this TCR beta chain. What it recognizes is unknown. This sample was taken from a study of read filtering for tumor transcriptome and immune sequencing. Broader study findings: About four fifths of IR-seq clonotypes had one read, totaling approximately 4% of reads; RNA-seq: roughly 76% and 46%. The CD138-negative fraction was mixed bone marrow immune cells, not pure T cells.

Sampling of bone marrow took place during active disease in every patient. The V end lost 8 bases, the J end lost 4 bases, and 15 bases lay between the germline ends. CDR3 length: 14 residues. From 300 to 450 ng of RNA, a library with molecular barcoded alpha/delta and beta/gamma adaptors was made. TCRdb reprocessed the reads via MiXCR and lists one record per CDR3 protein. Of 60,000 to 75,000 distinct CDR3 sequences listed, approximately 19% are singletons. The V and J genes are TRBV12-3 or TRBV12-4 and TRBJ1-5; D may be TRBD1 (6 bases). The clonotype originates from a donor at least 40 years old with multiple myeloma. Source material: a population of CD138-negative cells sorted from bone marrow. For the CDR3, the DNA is TGTGCCAGCCGAGCGGACAGCGAAAATCAGCCCCAGCATTTT. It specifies CASRADSENQPQHF.